One and the same sample provided the 24 T cell receptor beta chains below, sequenced in a study of blood T cells in healthy people across ages. A sample-barcoded 5' primer and a J-beta primer mix were used in a second PCR of roughly 7 to 11 cycles. TCRdb processed the 5' RACE reads anew with MiXCR; each CDR3 protein has one entry. The table records more than 700,000 distinct CDR3 sequences, around 45% of them present only once. Sequencing used blood. The source is an elderly man in good health.

This clonotype turned up a few times. This chain connects TRBV21-1 to TRBJ2-6; the tabulated D call, TRBD2, remains unverified against the DNA. TRBV21-1 constitutes a pseudogene. The CDR3 sequence is 17 residues long. Here the CDR3 DNA reads TGTGCCAGCAGCAAGGGCAGTCCTCGCTCTGGGGCCAACGTCCTGACTTTC. Amino acid sequence: CASSKGSPRSGANVLTF.

The rearrangement links TRBV7-8 to TRBJ2-3; D gene uncertain. Germline CDR1 reads SGHVS; CDR2 reads FQNEAQ. The CDR3 consists of 13 residues. V shed 5 bases and J shed 4 bases, with 10 bases lying between them. CDR3 amino acids: CASSASSPDTQYF. The DNA for the CDR3 is TGTGCCAGCAGCGCCTCTTCGCCAGATACGCAGTATTTT.

The chain links TRBV6-2 or TRBV6-3 to TRBJ2-3; TRBD2 matches 12 bases. J lost 3 bases, V lost 7 bases, and 5 bases had no gene match. The CDR3 is 15 amino acids. Germline-derived CDR1 and CDR2 are MNHEY and SVGEGT. The CDR3 DNA follows: TGTGCCAGCACCGGGACTAGCGGGCCAACAGATACGCAGTATTTT. It yields the protein CASTGTSGPTDTQYF.

The chain is built from TRBV10-3 and TRBJ2-5; the D gene is possibly TRBD1 (6 bases). The CDR3 is made up of 13 amino acids. Between the trimmed V and J ends, which lost 6 bases and 3 bases, there was a span of 11 bases. From germline, CDR1 is ENHRY and CDR2 SYGVKD. CDR3 region: CAIREQGEETQYF. The CDR3 DNA sequence: TGTGCCATCAGGGAACAGGGAGAAGAGACCCAGTACTTC.

The chain employs TRBV27 and TRBJ2-3, with D tentatively TRBD2 (5 bases). CDR1 and CDR2 from the germline V gene are MNHEY and SMNVEV (reference sequence). V was cut by 8 bases and J by 2 bases, with 14 bases left in between. The CDR3 is 14 amino acids. The CDR3 is CASHGRGLTDTQYF. The CDR3 bases are TGTGCCAGCCATGGGAGAGGGCTCACAGATACGCAGTATTTT.

This clonotype has a count of ten or more. This chain connects TRBV11-3 to TRBJ2-6, with 10 bases fitting TRBD1. This CDR3 spans 19 amino acids. The trim removed 1 base at V and 0 bases at J, leaving 6 bases unmatched. CDR1 and CDR2 (germline): SGHNT, YENEEA. CDR3 amino acids: CASSLGVTGGNSGANVLTF. Here the CDR3 DNA reads TGTGCCAGCAGCTTAGGGGTGACAGGGGGCAACTCTGGGGCCAACGTCCTGACTTTC.

V gene TRBV27 combines with J gene TRBJ2-4, with 9 nucleotides matching TRBD1. The V gene end was trimmed by 6 bases and the J gene end by 13 bases; junction bases not matched to a gene: 13. CDR1 and CDR2 from the germline V gene are MNHEY and SMNVEV (reference sequence). This CDR3 contains 14 residues. CDR3 amino acids: CASSGQGKTYGQYF. DNA for the CDR3: TGTGCCAGCAGCGGACAGGGGAAAACCTACGGGCAGTACTTC.

Regarding this clonotype: A much bigger clone sits one base away, suggesting this may be a read error. This chain links TRBV29-1 with TRBJ2-5; 8 positions agree with TRBD2. Germline V gene lookup returns CDR1 SQVTM and CDR2 ANQGSEA. The V gene end was trimmed by 4 bases and the J gene end by 11 bases; junction bases not matched to a gene: 18. The CDR3 sequence is 15 residues long. CDR3 loop: CSVGRLAGQYNEQYF. The CDR3 DNA follows: TGCAGCGTTGGCCGTCTAGCGGGTCAGTACAATGAGCAGTACTTC.

The chain employs TRBV27 and TRBJ2-7; D call uncertain. The J call may be faulty, since TRBJ2-5 better matches the DNA end. Germline CDR1 reads MNHEY; CDR2 reads SMNVEV (reference sequence). CDR3 length equals 11 residues. Written as DNA, the CDR3 is TGTGCCAGCAGTTTAATTGGGACCCAGTACTTC. Its translation: CASSLIGTQYF.

This clonotype was seen repeatedly, ten times or more. V is TRBV12-3 or TRBV12-4 and J is TRBJ2-7; maybe TRBD2 (5 bases). The V gene lost 2 bases and the J gene lost 2 bases, with 13 bases spanning the gap. The CDR3 loop spans 15 amino acids. The CDR3 region is CASSLMGSATYEQYF. The CDR3 bases are TGTGCCAGCAGTTTAATGGGTAGCGCAACCTACGAGCAGTACTTC.

The chain combines TRBV3-1 with TRBJ2-5, with 8 bases identical to TRBD2. Looked up from germline, CDR1 is LGHDT and CDR2 is YNNKEL (reference sequence). The CDR3 spans 15 residues. V lost 4 bases to trimming and J lost 5 bases; unmatched junction nucleotides: 9. Written as DNA, the CDR3 is TGTGCCAGCAGCCTAGAAGCGGGGGTATGGGAGACCCAGTACTTC. Residues: CASSLEAGVWETQYF.

This clonotype was detected a few times. The chain uses TRBV6-5 and TRBJ1-1; D is uncertain. Germline loops: CDR1 MNHEY, CDR2 SVGAGI. The V end was cut by 4 bases, the J end by 7 bases, with 10 bases between. The CDR3 runs 12 residues. DNA of the CDR3: TGTGCCAGCAGTTCGCGCGGTAATGAAGCTTTCTTT. Translation: CASSSRGNEAFF.

The chain couples TRBV9 to TRBJ2-3; 10 nucleotides line up with TRBD2. Per the germline V gene, CDR1 is SGDLS and CDR2 is YYNGEE. V shed 0 bases and J 3 bases; nucleotides not matched to a gene: 1. This CDR3 has 15 amino acids. DNA for the CDR3: TGTGCCAGCAGCGTAGGGGGACTAGCGACAGATACGCAGTATTTT. This encodes CASSVGGLATDTQYF. The whole variable domain, remainder taken from reference TRBV9 and TRBJ2-3, is DSGVTQTPKHLITATGQRVTLRCSPRSGDLSVYWYQQSLDQGLQFLIQYYNGEERAKGNILERFSAQQFPDLHSELNLSSLELGDSALYFCASSVGGLATDTQYFGPGTRLTVL.

The count of this clonotype is one. The chain uses TRBV6-1 and TRBJ2-1; D remains ambiguous. Looked up from germline, CDR1 is MNHNS and CDR2 is SASEGT. V was pared by 2 bases and J by 9 bases, with 14 bases between. This CDR3 is built from 14 residues. CDR3 DNA: TGTGCCAGCAGTGAAATTCATCGGATAGGTGAGCAGTTCTTC. Translation: CASSEIHRIGEQFF.

Here the CDR3 reads CASSQEVIGAAAGTGNSPLHF. DNA for the CDR3: TGTGCCAGCAGCCAAGAGGTTATTGGGGCGGCGGCAGGGACGGGCAATTCACCCCTCCACTTT. The chain carries TRBV4-2 and TRBJ1-6; D perhaps matches TRBD1 (5 bases). With 0 bases removed from V and 7 bases from J, the gap between germline ends came to 28 bases. CDR3 length: 21 residues. Germline values: CDR1 LGHNA, CDR2 YNFKEQ.

The J gene is TRBJ1-2, the V gene TRBV20-1; D remains unclear. Deletions cut 3 bases from V and 1 base from J, with 6 bases between. The CDR3 length is 12 residues. Per germline, CDR1 DFQATT and CDR2 SNEGSKA (reference sequence). The CDR3 is CSASFINYGYTF. The CDR3 nucleotides are TGCAGTGCTAGCTTCATTAACTATGGCTACACCTTC.

This chain links TRBV20-1 with TRBJ2-5, with 9 positions matching TRBD2. With 4 bases clipped from V and 3 bases from J, the junction kept 15 bases outside the gene matches. In germline, CDR1 is DFQATT, CDR2 SNEGSKA (reference sequence). The CDR3 has 17 residues. The CDR3 DNA reads TGCAGTGCTAAGGGAGGAAGGGGTAGCGGGAGAGAAGAGACCCAGTACTTC. This codes for CSAKGGRGSGREETQYF.

This clonotype turned up a few times. This chain joins TRBV24-1 and TRBJ2-5; 16 positions match TRBD2. This CDR3 comprises 19 residues. Looked up from germline, CDR1 is KGHDR and CDR2 is SFDVKD. V dropped 4 bases and J dropped 2; count of bases not matched to a gene: 9. For the CDR3, the DNA is TGTGCCACCAGTGACCAGGGACTAGCGGGAGGGCCATGGCAAGAGACCCAGTACTTC. It specifies CATSDQGLAGGPWQETQYF.

In this sample, this clonotype turned up a few times. Here the CDR3 DNA reads TGTGCCAGCAGCCCCATCCCTAATGAGCAGTTCTTC. Its protein is CASSPIPNEQFF. The chain couples TRBV12-3 or TRBV12-4 to TRBJ2-1; D remains ambiguous. The CDR3 spans 12 residues. The V and J ends lost 6 bases and 7 bases respectively, with 10 bases between them.

The V gene is TRBV20-1, the J gene TRBJ2-7; 8 bases map to TRBD2. The V gene's germline CDR1 is DFQATT and CDR2 SNEGSKA (reference sequence). CDR3 size: 14 residues. V was clipped by 0 bases and J by 3 bases; unmatched bases: 4. CDR3 sequence reads: CSARDGSGDYEQYF. The CDR3 nucleotides read TGCAGTGCTAGAGATGGTAGCGGGGACTACGAGCAGTACTTC.

This clonotype showed up just a few times. The V call is TRBV13, the J call TRBJ2-7; D may be TRBD1 or TRBD2 (5 bases each). The V end was cut by 5 bases, the J end by 6 bases, with 17 bases between. Germline CDR1 and CDR2: PRHDT and FYEKMQ (reference sequence). The CDR3 contains 14 residues. CDR3 in DNA: TGTGCCAGCAGCCCTACAGGTACTAGTCGCGAGCAGTACTTC. Protein product: CASSPTGTSREQYF.

Concerning this clonotype itself: The CDR3 does not end in the conserved phenylalanine or tryptophan, so this is likely a read error. The chain is built from TRBV5-5 and TRBJ2-7; D is ambiguous. Trimming took off 0 bases at V and 0 bases at J, with 1 base between the two ends. The CDR3 extends over 12 amino acids. Germline CDR1 SGHKS, CDR2 YYEKEE (reference sequence). The CDR3 sequence is CASSLVSYEQYI. CDR3 in DNA: TGTGCCAGCAGCTTGGTCTCCTACGAGCAGTACATC.

The chain employs TRBV20-1 and TRBJ2-3; D call uncertain. Germline CDR1 DFQATT, CDR2 SNEGSKA (reference sequence). CDR3 length: 15 residues. V lost 2 bases, J lost 1 base, and 13 bases lay in between. The CDR3 nucleotides are TGCAGTGCTAGATCATTTGTCGAAGGCACAGATACGCAGTATTTT. As protein: CSARSFVEGTDTQYF.

In its sample, this clonotype was seen a few times. V and J are TRBV20-1 and TRBJ2-5; 7 positions agree with TRBD1. This CDR3 is built from 14 residues. Germline V gene lookup returns CDR1 DFQATT and CDR2 SNEGSKA (reference sequence). V trimming: 0 bases; J trimming: 5 bases; junction bases outside the gene matches: 6. In DNA, the CDR3 is TGCAGTGCTAGAGATTTGAGGGGGCGGGAGACCCAGTACTTC. It specifies CSARDLRGRETQYF.